The entry below gives a single T cell receptor beta chain sequence along with its context. As yet, its antigen is unknown. Generated by immunoSEQ multiplex PCR, the TCRdb table keeps only in-frame clones and is missing some. Among some 76,000 clones, 80% to 90% were seen once, and the ten largest hold less than 9.5%. This sample is drawn from a study of graft-versus-host responses after intestinal transplantation. Study in general: Induction using anti-thymocyte globulin, followed by tacrolimus and steroids for two to three years, was given to all recipients.

Trimming cost V 4 bases and J 3 bases, with 18 bases left between them. Germline CDR1 LNHNV, CDR2 YYDKDF (reference sequence). The CDR3 runs to 16 residues. General observations from the study: GvH clones turned up in recipient marrow; some had shown up first in ileum or blood.

The rearrangement uses TRBV15 and TRBJ1-2; D gene unclear. Sample: unstimulated CD8+ T cells sorted from spleen or lymph node cells, taken before transplant. The sequence came from a human donor who was the organ donor for an intestinal transplant. CDR3 in DNA: TGTGCCACCAGCATCAACCGGAGAGACTCTGACTATGGCTACACCTTC. Protein: CATSINRRDSDYGYTF.